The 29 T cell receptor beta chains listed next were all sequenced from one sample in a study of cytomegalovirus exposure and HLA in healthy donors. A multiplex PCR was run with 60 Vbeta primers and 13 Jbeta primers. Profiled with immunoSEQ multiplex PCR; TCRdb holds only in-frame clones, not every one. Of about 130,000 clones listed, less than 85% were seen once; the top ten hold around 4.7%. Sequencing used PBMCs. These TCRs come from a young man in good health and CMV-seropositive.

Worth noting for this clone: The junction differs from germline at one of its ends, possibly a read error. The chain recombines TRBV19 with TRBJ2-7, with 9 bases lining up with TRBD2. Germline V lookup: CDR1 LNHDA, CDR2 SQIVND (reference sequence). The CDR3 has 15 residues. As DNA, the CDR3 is TGTGCCACTAGTATCCCACTAGCGGGCGTCTACGAGCAGTACTTC. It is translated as CATSIPLAGVYEQYF.

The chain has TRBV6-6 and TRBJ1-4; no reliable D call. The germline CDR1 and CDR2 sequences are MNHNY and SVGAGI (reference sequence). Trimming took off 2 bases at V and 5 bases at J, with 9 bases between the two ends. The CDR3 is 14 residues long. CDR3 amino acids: CASSYPFGNEKLFF. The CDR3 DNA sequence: TGTGCCAGCAGTTACCCCTTCGGGAATGAAAAACTGTTTTTT.

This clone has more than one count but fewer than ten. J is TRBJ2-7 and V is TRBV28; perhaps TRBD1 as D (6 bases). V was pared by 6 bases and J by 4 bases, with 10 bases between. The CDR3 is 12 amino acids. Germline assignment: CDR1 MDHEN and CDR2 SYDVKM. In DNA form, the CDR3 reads TGTGCCAGCAGGGGGCAGGGGTACGAGCAGTACTTC. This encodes CASRGQGYEQYF.

The CDR3 here is CASSPNRQGTIGQPQHF. CDR3 nucleotides: TGTGCCAGCAGCCCCAACCGACAGGGTACTATAGGTCAGCCCCAGCATTTT. The chain recombines TRBV7-6 with TRBJ1-5; 7 bases match TRBD1. Trimming took 5 bases from V and 6 from J; bases not matched to a gene: 16. CDR1 and CDR2 from the germline V gene are SGHVS and FNYEAQ. The CDR3 loop spans 17 amino acids.

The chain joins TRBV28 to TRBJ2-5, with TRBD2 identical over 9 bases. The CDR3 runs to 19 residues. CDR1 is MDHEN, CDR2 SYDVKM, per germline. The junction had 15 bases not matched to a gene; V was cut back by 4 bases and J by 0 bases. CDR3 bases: TGTGCCAGCAGTTCCCGTCTCGGCGGGAGGGCGTCATACCAAGAGACCCAGTACTTC. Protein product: CASSSRLGGRASYQETQYF.

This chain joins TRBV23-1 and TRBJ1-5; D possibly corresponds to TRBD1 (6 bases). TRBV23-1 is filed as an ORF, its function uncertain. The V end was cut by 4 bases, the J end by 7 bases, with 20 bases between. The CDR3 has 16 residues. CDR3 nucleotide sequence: TGCGCCAGCAGTCCTGTTCACAGGGTGTATGGCCAGCCCCAGCATTTT. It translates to CASSPVHRVYGQPQHF.

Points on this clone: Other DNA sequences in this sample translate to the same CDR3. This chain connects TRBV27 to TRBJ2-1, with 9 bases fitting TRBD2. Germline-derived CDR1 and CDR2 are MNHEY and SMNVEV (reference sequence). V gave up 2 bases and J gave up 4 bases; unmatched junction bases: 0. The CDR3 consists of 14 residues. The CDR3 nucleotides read TGTGCCAGCAGTTTAGCGGGAGGGTACAATGAGCAGTTCTTC. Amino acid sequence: CASSLAGGYNEQFF.

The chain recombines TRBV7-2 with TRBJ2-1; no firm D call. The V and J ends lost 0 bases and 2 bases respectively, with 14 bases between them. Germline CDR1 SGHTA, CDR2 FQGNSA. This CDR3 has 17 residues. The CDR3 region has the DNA TGTGCCAGCAGCTTAGCAGCCCCCCAATACGCCTACAATGAGCAGTTCTTC. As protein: CASSLAAPQYAYNEQFF. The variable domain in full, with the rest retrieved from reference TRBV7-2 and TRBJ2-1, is GAGVSQSPSNKVTEKGKDVELRCDPISGHTALYWYRQSLGQGLEFLIYFQGNSAPDKSGLPSDRFSAERTGGSVSTLTIQRTQQEDSAVYLCASSLAAPQYAYNEQFFGPGTRLTVL.

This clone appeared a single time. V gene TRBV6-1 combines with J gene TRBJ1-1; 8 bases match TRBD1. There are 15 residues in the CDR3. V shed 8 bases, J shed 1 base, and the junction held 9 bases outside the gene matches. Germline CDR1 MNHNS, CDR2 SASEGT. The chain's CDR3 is CASQDRVNGNTEAFF. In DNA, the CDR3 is TGTGCCAGCCAGGACAGGGTGAATGGGAACACTGAAGCTTTCTTT.

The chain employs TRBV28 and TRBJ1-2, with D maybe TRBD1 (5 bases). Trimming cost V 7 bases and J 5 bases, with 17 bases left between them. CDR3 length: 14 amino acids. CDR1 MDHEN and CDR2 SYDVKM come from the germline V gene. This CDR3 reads CASNLRGGGYGYTF. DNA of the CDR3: TGTGCCAGCAATTTGCGCGGGGGAGGGTATGGCTACACCTTC.

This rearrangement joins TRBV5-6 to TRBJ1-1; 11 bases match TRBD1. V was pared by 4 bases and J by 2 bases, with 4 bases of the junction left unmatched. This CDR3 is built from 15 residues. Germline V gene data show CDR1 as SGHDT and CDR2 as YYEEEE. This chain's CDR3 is CASSDGTGGNTEAFF. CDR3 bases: TGTGCCAGCAGCGATGGGACAGGGGGTAACACTGAAGCTTTCTTT.

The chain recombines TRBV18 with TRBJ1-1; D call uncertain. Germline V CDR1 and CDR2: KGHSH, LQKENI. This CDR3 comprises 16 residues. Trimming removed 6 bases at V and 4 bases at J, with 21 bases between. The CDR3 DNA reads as TGTGCCAGCTCTCCTGTCAATTCGAACACGGGCACTGAAGCTTTCTTT. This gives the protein CASSPVNSNTGTEAFF.

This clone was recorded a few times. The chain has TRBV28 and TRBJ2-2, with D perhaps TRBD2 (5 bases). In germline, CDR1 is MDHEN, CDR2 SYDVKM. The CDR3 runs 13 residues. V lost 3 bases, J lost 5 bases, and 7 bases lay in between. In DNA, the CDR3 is TGTGCCAGCAGTTTCAGAGGGACCGGGGAGCTGTTTTTT. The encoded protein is CASSFRGTGELFF. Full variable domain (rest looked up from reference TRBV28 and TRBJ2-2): DVKVTQSSRYLVKRTGEKVFLECVQDMDHENMFWYRQDPGLGLRLIYFSYDVKMKEKGDIPEGYSVSREKKERFSLILESASTNQTSMYLCASSFRGTGELFFGEGSRLTVL.

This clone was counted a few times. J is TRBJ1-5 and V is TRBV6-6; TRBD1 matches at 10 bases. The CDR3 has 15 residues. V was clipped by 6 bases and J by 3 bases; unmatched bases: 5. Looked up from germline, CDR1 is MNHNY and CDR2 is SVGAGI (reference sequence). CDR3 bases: TGTGCCAGCAGCAGACAGGGGGCGTCCAATCAGCCCCAGCATTTT. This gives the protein CASSRQGASNQPQHF.

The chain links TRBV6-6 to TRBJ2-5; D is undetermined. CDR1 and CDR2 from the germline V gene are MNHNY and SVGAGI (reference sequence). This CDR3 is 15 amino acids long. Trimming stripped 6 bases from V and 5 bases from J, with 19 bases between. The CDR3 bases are TGTGCCAGCAGCCCCAGCTCCGGCTTTAGCGAGACCCAGTACTTC. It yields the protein CASSPSSGFSETQYF.

The CDR3 DNA reads as TGTGCCAGCAGTTCCGCTGGGGCAGGGGGAAACTATGGCTACACCTTC. Translation: CASSSAGAGGNYGYTF. The chain employs TRBV28 and TRBJ1-2; TRBD1 matches at 7 bases. With V trimmed by 4 bases and J by 2 bases, 10 bases remained unmatched. The germline V gene encodes CDR1 MDHEN and CDR2 SYDVKM. The length of the CDR3 is 16 residues.

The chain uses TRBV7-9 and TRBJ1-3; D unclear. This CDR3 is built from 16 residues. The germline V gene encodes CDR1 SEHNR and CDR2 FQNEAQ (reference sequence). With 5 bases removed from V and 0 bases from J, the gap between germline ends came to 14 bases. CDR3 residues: CASSPLNFGSGNTIYF. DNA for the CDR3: TGTGCCAGCAGCCCGCTGAACTTCGGCTCTGGAAACACCATATATTTT.

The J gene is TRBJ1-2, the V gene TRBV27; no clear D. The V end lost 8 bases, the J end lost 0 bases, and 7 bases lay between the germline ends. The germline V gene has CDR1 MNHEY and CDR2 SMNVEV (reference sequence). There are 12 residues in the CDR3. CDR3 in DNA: TGTGCCAGCGCGGGAACTAACTATGGCTACACCTTC. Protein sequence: CASAGTNYGYTF.

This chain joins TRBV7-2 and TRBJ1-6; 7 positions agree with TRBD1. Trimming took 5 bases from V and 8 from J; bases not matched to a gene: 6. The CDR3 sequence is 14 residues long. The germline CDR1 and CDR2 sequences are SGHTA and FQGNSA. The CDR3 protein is CASSIRQGDSPLHF. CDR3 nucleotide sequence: TGTGCCAGCAGCATCCGACAGGGCGATTCACCCCTCCACTTT.

The CDR3 spells CASSPGTSLTTGEQYF. The CDR3 DNA reads TGTGCCAGCAGCCCTGGGACTAGCCTAACTACGGGGGAGCAGTACTTC. The rearrangement joins TRBV7-9 to TRBJ2-7; 9 bases are a match to TRBD2. V shed 5 bases, J shed 7 bases, and the junction held 15 bases outside the gene matches. Germline V gives CDR1 SEHNR, CDR2 FQNEAQ (reference sequence). CDR3 size: 16 residues.

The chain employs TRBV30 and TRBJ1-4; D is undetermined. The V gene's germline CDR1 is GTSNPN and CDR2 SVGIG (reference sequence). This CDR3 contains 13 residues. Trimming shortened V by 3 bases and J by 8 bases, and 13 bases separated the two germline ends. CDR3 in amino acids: CAWRRREEEKLFF. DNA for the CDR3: TGTGCCTGGAGAAGGCGGGAGGAGGAAAAACTGTTTTTT. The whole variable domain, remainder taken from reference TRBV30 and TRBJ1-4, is SQTIHQWPATLVQPVGSPLSLECTVEGTSNPNLYWYRQAAGRGLQLLFYSVGIGQISSEVPQNLSASRPQDRQFILSSKKLLLSDSGFYLCAWRRREEEKLFFGSGTQLSVL.

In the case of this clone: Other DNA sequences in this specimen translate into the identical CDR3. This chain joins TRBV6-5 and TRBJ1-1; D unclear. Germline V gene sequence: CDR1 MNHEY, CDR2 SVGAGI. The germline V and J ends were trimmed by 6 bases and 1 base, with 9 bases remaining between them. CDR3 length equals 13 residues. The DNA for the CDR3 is TGTGCCAGCAGGGTAACAGAGAACACTGAAGCTTTCTTT. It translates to CASRVTENTEAFF.

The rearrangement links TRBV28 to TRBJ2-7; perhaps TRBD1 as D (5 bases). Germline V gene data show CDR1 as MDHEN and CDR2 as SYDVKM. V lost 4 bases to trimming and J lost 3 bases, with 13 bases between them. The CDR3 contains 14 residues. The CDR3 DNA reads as TGTGCCAGCAGTTCCCTTCAGGGCCTCTACGAGCAGTACTTC. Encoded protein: CASSSLQGLYEQYF. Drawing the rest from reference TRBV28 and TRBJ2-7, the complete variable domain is DVKVTQSSRYLVKRTGEKVFLECVQDMDHENMFWYRQDPGLGLRLIYFSYDVKMKEKGDIPEGYSVSREKKERFSLILESASTNQTSMYLCASSSLQGLYEQYFGPGTRLTVT.

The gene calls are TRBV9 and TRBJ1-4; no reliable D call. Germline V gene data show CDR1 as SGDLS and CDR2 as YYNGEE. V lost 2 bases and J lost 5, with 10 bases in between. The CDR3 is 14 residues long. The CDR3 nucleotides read TGTGCCAGCAGCGTCTGGAGTGGGAATGAAAAACTGTTTTTT. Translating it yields CASSVWSGNEKLFF.

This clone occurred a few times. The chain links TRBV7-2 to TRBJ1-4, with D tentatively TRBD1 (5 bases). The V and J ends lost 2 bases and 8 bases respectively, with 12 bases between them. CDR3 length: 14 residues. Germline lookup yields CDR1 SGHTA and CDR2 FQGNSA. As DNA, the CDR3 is TGTGCCAGCAGCTTACGGGTAGGGGTCGAAAAACTGTTTTTT. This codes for CASSLRVGVEKLFF. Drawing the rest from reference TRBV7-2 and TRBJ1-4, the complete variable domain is GAGVSQSPSNKVTEKGKDVELRCDPISGHTALYWYRQSLGQGLEFLIYFQGNSAPDKSGLPSDRFSAERTGGSVSTLTIQRTQQEDSAVYLCASSLRVGVEKLFFGSGTQLSVL.

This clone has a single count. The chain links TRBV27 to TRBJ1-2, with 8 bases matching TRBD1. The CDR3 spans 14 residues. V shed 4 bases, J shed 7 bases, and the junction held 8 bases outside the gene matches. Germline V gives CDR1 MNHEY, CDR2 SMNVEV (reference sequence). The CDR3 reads CASSSTTGVGGYTF. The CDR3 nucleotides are TGTGCCAGCAGTTCAACGACAGGGGTTGGTGGCTACACCTTC.

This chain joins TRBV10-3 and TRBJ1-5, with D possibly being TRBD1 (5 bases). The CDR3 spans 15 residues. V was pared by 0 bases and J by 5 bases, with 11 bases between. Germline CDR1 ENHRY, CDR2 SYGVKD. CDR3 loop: CAISESPQGDQPQHF. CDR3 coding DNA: TGTGCCATCAGTGAGTCTCCCCAGGGCGATCAGCCCCAGCATTTT.

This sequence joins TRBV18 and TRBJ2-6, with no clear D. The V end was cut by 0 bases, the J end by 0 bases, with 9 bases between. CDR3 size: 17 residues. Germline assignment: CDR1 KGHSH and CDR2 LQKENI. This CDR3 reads CASSPPTVSSGANVLTF. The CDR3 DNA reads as TGTGCCAGCTCACCACCAACGGTGAGCTCTGGGGCCAACGTCCTGACTTTC.

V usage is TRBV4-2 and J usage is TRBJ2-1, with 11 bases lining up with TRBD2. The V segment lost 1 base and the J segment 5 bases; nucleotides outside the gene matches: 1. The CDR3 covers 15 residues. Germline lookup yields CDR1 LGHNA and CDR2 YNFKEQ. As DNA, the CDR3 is TGTGCCAGCAGCCAAGCACTAGCGGGGGACAATGAGCAGTTCTTC. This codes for CASSQALAGDNEQFF.